This T cell receptor beta chain is drawn from a study of blood T cell repertoires in COVID-19. The table came from immunoSEQ multiplex PCR; TCRdb's copy has only in-frame clones and leaves some out. Of 150,000 to 200,000 clones in the sample, approximately 82% were seen once. This TCR was recovered from a woman aged 50 to 65 who had recovered from COVID-19. Specimen: PBMCs or T cells enriched from blood (not recorded which).

The CDR3 sequence: CASSQDYARLPSTDTQYF. Written as DNA, the CDR3 is TGTGCCAGCAGCCAAGATTACGCTAGGCTCCCTAGCACAGATACGCAGTATTTT. This chain joins TRBV14 and TRBJ2-3; D not resolved. Deletions cut 0 bases from V and 0 bases from J, with 16 bases between. Germline assignment: CDR1 SGHDN and CDR2 FVKESK. The CDR3 covers 18 residues.